This T cell receptor beta chain was captured by sequencing in a study of beta chain features in type 1 diabetes. Study at large: All samples combined gave about 100 million sorted cells for examination.

Expressed TCRB transcripts were sequenced, since all the RNA that had been isolated was reverse transcribed. Data came from immunoSEQ multiplex PCR; TCRdb stores just in-frame clones and leaves some out. The table records tens of thousands of clones, 30% to 35% of them present only once. This clone came up a few times. Specimen: stem cell memory CD4+ T cells from blood. The receptor's source is a woman aged 18 to 35 in good health.

CDR3 sequence reads: CASSSHRDSFHNYGYTF. The CDR3 region has the DNA TGTGCCAGCAGCTCTCACCGGGACAGCTTCCATAACTATGGCTACACCTTC. The chain links TRBV5-4 to TRBJ1-2, with 7 bases aligning to TRBD1. Germline CDR1 is SGHNT and CDR2 is YYREEE (reference sequence). This CDR3 region has 17 residues. V trimming: 3 bases; J trimming: 1 base; junction bases outside the gene matches: 12.